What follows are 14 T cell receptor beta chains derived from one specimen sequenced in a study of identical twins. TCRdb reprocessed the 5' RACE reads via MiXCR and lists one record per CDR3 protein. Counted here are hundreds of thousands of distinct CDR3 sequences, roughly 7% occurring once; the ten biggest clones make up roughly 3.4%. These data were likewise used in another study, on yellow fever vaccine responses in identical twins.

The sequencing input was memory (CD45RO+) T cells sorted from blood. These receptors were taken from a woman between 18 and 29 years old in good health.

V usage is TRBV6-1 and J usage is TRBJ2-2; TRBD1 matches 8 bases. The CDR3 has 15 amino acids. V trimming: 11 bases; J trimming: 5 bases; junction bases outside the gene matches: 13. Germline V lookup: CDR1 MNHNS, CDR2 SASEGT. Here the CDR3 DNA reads TGTGCCGCCAGGTCAGGACAGGGAGATACCGGGGAGCTGTTTTTT. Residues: CAARSGQGDTGELFF.

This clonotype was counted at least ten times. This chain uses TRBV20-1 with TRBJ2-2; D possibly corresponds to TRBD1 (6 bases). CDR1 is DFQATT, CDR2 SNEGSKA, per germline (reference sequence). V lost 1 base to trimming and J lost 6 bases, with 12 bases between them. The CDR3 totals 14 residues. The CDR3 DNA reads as TGCAGTGCTAGAGTGCAGGGGAGACCCGGGGAGCTGTTTTTT. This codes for CSARVQGRPGELFF.

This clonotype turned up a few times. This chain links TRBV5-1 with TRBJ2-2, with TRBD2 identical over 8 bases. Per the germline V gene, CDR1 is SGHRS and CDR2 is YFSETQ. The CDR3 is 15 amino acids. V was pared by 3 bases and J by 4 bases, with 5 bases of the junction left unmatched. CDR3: CASSSGSGGTGELFF. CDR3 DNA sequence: TGCGCCAGCAGCTCTGGAAGCGGGGGCACCGGGGAGCTGTTTTTT.

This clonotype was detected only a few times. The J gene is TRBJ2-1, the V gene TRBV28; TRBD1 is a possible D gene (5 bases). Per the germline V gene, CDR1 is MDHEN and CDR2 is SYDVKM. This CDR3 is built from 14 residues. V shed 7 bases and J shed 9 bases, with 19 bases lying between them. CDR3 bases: TGTGCCAGCACCCCCGACAGAACATCAGGTGAGCAGTTCTTC. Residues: CASTPDRTSGEQFF.

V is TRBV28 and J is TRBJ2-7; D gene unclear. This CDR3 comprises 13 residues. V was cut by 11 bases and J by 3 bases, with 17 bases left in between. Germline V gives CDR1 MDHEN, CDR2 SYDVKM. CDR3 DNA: TGTGCCGCATTACGGTTACACGGCTACGAGCAGTACTTC. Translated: CAALRLHGYEQYF.

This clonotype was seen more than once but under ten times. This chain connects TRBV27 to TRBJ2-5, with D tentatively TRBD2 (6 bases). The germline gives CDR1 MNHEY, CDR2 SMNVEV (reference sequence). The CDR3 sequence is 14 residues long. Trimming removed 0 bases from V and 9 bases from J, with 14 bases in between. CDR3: CASSLSSGVGAQYF. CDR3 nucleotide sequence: TGTGCCAGCAGTTTATCGTCGGGAGTAGGGGCCCAGTACTTC.

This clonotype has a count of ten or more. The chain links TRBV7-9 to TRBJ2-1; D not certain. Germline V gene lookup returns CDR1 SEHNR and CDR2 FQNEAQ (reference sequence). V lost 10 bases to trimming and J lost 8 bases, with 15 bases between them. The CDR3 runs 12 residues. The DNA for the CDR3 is TGTGCCACCCGGGTCTTAGCCCATGAGCAGTTCTTC. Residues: CATRVLAHEQFF.

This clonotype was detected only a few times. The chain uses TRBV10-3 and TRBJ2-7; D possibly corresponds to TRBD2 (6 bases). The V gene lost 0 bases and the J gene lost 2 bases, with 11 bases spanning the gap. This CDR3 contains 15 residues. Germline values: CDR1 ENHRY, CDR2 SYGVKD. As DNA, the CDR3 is TGTGCCATCAGTGAGTCGGGGGGACCTCCCTACGAGCAGTACTTC. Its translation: CAISESGGPPYEQYF.

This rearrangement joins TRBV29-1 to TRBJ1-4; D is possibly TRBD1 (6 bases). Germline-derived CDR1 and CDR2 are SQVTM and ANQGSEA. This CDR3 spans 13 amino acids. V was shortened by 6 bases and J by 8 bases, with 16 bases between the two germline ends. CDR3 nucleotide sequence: TGCAGCGTAAACAGGGCTCCAGGGGAAAAACTGTTTTTT. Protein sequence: CSVNRAPGEKLFF.

The CDR3 reads CASSFTVGVGGTDTQYF. Here the CDR3 DNA reads TGTGCCAGCAGCTTTACGGTCGGGGTCGGAGGCACAGATACGCAGTATTTT. The V call is TRBV7-9, the J call TRBJ2-3; D possibly corresponds to TRBD2 (5 bases). Trimming cost V 3 bases and J 1 base, with 17 bases left between them. The CDR3 is 17 amino acids. The germline V gene has CDR1 SEHNR and CDR2 FQNEAQ (reference sequence).

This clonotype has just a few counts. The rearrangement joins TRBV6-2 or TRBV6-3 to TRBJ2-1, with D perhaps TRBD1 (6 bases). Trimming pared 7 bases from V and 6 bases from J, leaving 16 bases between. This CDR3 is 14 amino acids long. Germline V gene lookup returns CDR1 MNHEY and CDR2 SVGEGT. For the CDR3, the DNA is TGTGCCAGCATGGGGGCTCACCAGCTCAATGAGCAGTTCTTC. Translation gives CASMGAHQLNEQFF.

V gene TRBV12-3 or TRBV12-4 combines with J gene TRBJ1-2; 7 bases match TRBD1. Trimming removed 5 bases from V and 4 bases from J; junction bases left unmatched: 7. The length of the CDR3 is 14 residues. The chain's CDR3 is CASSRTGDFYGYTF. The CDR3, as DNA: TGTGCCAGCAGTCGAACAGGGGACTTCTATGGCTACACCTTC.

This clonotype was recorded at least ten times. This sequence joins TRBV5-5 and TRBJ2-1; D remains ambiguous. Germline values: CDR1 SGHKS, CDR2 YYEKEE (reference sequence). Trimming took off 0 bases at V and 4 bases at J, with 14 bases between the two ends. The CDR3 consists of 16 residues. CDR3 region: CASSLEVRTLYNEQFF. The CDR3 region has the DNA TGTGCCAGCAGCTTGGAAGTAAGGACCTTATACAATGAGCAGTTCTTC. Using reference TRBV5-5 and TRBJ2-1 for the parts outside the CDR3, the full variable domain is DAGVTQSPTHLIKTRGQQVTLRCSPISGHKSVSWYQQVLGQGPQFIFQYYEKEERGRGNFPDRFSARQFPNYSSELNVNALLLGDSALYLCASSLEVRTLYNEQFFGPGTRLTVL.

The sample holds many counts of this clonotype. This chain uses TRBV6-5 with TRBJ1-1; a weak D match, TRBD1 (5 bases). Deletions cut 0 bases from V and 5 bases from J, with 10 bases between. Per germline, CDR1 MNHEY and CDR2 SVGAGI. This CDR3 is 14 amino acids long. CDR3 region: CASSYSRVWTEAFF. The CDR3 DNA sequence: TGTGCCAGCAGTTACTCCAGGGTATGGACTGAAGCTTTCTTT.